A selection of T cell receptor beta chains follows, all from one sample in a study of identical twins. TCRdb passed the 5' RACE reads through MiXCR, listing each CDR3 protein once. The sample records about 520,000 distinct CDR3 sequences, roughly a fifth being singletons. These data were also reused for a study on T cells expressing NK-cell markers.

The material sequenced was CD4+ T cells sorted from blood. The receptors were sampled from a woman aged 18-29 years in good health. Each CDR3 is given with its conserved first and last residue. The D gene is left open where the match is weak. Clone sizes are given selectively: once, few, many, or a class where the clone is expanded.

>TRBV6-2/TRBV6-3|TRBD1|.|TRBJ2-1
CASRNRDSYNEQFF
TGTGCCAGCAGGAACCGGGACAGCTACAATGAGCAGTTCTTC
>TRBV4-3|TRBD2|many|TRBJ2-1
CASSQGTSDYNEQFF
TGCGCCAGCAGCCAAGGGACTAGCGATTACAATGAGCAGTTCTTC
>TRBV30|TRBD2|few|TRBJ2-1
CAWSGGGGRNEQFF
TGTGCCTGGAGTGGAGGCGGCGGGAGAAATGAGCAGTTCTTC
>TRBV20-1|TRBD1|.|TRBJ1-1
CSAGDRGHGTEAFF
TGCAGTGCCGGGGACAGGGGGCATGGTACTGAAGCTTTCTTT
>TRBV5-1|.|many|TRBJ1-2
CASSSTVGGGYTF
TGCGCCAGCAGCTCTACGGTCGGGGGCGGCTACACCTTC
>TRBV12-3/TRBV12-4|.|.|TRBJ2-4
CASSFSRGNIQYF
TGTGCCAGCAGTTTTTCCCGCGGTAACATTCAGTACTTC
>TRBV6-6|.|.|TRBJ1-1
CASSYGKAGAFF
TGTGCCAGCAGTTACGGGAAAGCGGGAGCTTTCTTT
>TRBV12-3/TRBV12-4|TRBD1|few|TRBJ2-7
CASRFGQGSYEQYF
TGTGCCAGCAGATTTGGACAGGGTTCCTACGAGCAGTACTTC
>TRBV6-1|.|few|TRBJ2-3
CASSVWRGRRSTDTQYF
TGTGCCAGCAGTGTATGGAGGGGACGGAGAAGCACAGATACGCAGTATTTT
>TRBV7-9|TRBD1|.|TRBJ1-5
CASSVAGTGDQPQHF
TGTGCCAGCAGCGTAGCCGGGACAGGGGATCAGCCCCAGCATTTT
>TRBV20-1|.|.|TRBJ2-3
CSARDPPLDTQYF
TGCAGTGCCCGCGATCCCCCGCTGGATACGCAGTATTTT
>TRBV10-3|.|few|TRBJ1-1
CAISEADEAFF
TGTGCCATCAGTGAGGCAGATGAAGCTTTCTTT
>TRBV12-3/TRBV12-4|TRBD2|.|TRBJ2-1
CASNFKASGSREQFF
TGTGCCAGCAATTTTAAGGCTAGCGGGAGTAGGGAGCAGTTCTTC
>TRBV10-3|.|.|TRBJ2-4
CAISEGAKNIQYF
TGTGCCATCAGTGAGGGTGCCAAAAACATTCAGTACTTC
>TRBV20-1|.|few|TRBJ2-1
CSASGSHKGNEQFF
TGCAGTGCTAGCGGGAGCCACAAAGGCAATGAGCAGTTCTTC
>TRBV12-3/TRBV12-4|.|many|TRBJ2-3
CASSTPTDTQYF
TGTGCCAGCAGCACCCCAACAGATACGCAGTATTTT
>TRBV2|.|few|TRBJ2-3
CASSEGRGGSDTQYF
TGTGCCAGCAGTGAGGGGCGGGGCGGTTCAGATACGCAGTATTTT
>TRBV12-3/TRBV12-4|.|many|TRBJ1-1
CASSLTQYTEAFF
TGTGCCAGCAGTTTAACACAGTACACTGAAGCTTTCTTT
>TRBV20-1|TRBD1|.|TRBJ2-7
CCALTAPGQGSYEQYF
TGCTGTGCTCTAACAGCCCCGGGACAGGGGTCCTACGAGCAGTACTTC
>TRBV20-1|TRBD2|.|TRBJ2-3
CSAPQRGGSTDTQYF
TGCAGTGCACCACAGCGGGGGGGTAGCACAGATACGCAGTATTTT
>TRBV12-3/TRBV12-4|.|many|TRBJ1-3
CASSSPGNTIYF
TGTGCCAGCAGCTCCCCCGGAAACACCATATATTTT
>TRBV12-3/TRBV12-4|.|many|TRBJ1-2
CASSLSYGGYTF
TGTGCCAGCAGTTTATCGTACGGCGGCTACACCTTC
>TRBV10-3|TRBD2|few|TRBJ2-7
CAIRNSPGLADHYEQYF
TGTGCCATCAGAAACTCACCGGGACTAGCGGACCACTACGAGCAGTACTTC
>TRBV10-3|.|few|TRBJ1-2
CAISELEGYGYTF
TGTGCCATCAGTGAGTTAGAAGGCTATGGCTACACCTTC
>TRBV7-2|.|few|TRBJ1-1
CASSSPAMTGRGTEAFF
TGTGCCAGCAGCTCCCCCGCTATGACAGGAAGAGGGACTGAAGCTTTCTTT
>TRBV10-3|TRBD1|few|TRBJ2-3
CAIRPTGSTDTQYF
TGTGCCATCAGACCGACAGGGAGCACAGATACGCAGTATTTT
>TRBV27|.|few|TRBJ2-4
CATSPRLTKLGNIQYF
TGTGCCACCTCACCCCGACTTACTAAACTCGGGAACATTCAGTACTTC
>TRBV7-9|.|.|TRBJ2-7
CASSLNLRDYEQYF
TGTGCCAGCAGCTTAAACTTACGCGATTACGAGCAGTACTTC
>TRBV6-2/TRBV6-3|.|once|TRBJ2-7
CASSSGSKSEQYF
TGTGCCAGCAGTTCCGGGTCAAAGAGCGAGCAGTACTTC
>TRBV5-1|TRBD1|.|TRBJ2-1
CASSLTGADEQFF
TGCGCCAGCAGCTTGACAGGGGCCGATGAGCAGTTCTTC
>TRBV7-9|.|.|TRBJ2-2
CASIGPANTGELFF
TGTGCCAGCATAGGGCCGGCGAACACCGGGGAGCTGTTTTTT
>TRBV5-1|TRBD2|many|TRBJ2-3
CASSIGTSGEDTQYF
TGCGCCAGCAGCATCGGGACTAGCGGGGAAGATACGCAGTATTTT
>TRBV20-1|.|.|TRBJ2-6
CSANVIGASGANVLTF
TGCAGTGCCAATGTTATAGGGGCCTCAGGGGCCAACGTCCTGACTTTC
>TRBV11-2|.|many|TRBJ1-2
CASSLDVGNYGYTF
TGTGCCAGCAGCTTAGATGTAGGAAACTATGGCTACACCTTC
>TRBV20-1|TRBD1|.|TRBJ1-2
CSARDRRQGSFNYGYTF
TGCAGTGCTAGAGATCGACGACAGGGTAGTTTTAACTATGGCTACACCTTC
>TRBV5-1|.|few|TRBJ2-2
CASSWTVSNTGELFF
TGCGCCAGCAGTTGGACAGTCTCGAACACCGGGGAGCTGTTTTTT
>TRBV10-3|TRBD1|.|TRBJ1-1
CAISEGTGATNTEAFF
TGTGCCATCAGTGAAGGGACAGGGGCGACGAACACTGAAGCTTTCTTT
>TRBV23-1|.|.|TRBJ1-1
CASSQLSLSAGLNTEAFF
TGCGCCAGCAGTCAATTGTCGTTATCGGCAGGGTTGAACACTGAAGCTTTCTTT
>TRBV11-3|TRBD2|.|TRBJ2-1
CASNKSSGRGNEQFF
TGTGCCAGCAATAAGTCTAGCGGGAGGGGCAATGAGCAGTTCTTC
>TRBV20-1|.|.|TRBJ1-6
CSARENIPGGQSPLHF
TGCAGTGCTAGAGAGAATATTCCGGGCGGCCAATCACCCCTCCACTTT
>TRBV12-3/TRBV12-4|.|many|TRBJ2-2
CASSSAGWAGELFF
TGTGCCAGCAGTAGTGCAGGGTGGGCCGGGGAGCTGTTTTTT
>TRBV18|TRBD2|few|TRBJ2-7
CASSPRREGFRNEQYF
TGTGCCAGCTCACCGAGGCGGGAGGGCTTTAGGAACGAGCAGTACTTC
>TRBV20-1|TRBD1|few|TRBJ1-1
CSAVDRAPFF
TGCAGTGCTGTGGACAGGGCCCCTTTCTTT
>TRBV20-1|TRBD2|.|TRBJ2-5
CSARLAGVTQETQYF
TGCAGTGCCAGACTAGCGGGAGTTACTCAAGAGACCCAGTACTTC
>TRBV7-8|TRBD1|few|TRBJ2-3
CASSTKARGPDTQYF
TGTGCCAGCAGCACAAAGGCCAGGGGGCCAGATACGCAGTATTTT
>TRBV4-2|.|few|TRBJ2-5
CASSLFRAQETQYF
TGTGCCAGCAGCCTATTCCGGGCACAAGAGACCCAGTACTTC
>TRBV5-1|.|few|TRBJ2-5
CASSLGQAVETQYF
TGCGCCAGCAGCTTGGGACAGGCGGTCGAGACCCAGTACTTC
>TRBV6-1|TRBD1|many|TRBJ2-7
CASSSTGGKYEQYF
TGTGCCAGCAGCAGTACAGGGGGAAAGTACGAGCAGTACTTC
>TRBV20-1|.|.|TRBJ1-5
CSARAAGQQPQHF
TGCAGTGCTAGAGCGGCAGGTCAGCAGCCCCAGCATTTT
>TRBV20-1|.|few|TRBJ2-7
CSADLGGYEQYF
TGCAGTGCCGACCTGGGGGGCTACGAGCAGTACTTC
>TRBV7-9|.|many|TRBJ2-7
CASSLREDEQYF
TGTGCCAGCAGCCTAAGAGAGGACGAGCAGTACTTC
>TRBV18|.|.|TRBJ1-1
CASSPGSGIGTEAFF
TGTGCCAGCTCACCAGGGTCCGGGATCGGCACTGAAGCTTTCTTT
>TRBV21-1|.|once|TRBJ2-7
CASSKGRVSYEQYF
TGTGCCAGCAGCAAGGGCAGGGTGTCCTACGAGCAGTACTTC
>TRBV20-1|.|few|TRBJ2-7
CSAERSSYEQYF
TGCAGTGCTGAGCGGAGCTCCTACGAGCAGTACTTC
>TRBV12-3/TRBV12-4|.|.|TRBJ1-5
CASSSFGGGNQPQHF
TGTGCCAGCAGTTCCTTCGGGGGGGGCAATCAGCCCCAGCATTTT
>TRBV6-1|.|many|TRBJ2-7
CASSLIPASSYEQYF
TGTGCCAGCTCTCTAATACCAGCAAGCTCCTACGAGCAGTACTTC
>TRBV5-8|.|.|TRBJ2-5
CASSLLVEETQYF
TGTGCCAGCAGCTTGTTAGTGGAAGAGACCCAGTACTTC
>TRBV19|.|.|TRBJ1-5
CASSIGDQPQHF
TGTGCCAGTAGTATAGGGGATCAGCCCCAGCATTTT
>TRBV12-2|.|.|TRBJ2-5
CASRLVWPLAGEEETQYF
TGTGCAAGTCGCTTAGTGTGGCCACTAGCGGGAGAGGAAGAGACCCAGTACTTC